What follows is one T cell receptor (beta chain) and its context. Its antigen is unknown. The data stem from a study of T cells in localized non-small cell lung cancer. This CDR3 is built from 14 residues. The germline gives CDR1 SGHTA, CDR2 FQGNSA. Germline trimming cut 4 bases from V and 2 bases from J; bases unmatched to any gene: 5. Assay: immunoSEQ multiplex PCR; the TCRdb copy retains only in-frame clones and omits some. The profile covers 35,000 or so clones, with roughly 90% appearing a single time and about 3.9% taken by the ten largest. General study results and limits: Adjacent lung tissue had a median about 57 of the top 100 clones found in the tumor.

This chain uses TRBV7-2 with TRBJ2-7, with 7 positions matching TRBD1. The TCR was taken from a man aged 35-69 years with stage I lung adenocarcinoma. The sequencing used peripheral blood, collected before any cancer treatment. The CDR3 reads CASSSDRPTYEQYF. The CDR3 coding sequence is TGTGCCAGCAGCTCGGACAGGCCCACCTACGAGCAGTACTTC. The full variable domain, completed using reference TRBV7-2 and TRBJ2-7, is GAGVSQSPSNKVTEKGKDVELRCDPISGHTALYWYRQSLGQGLEFLIYFQGNSAPDKSGLPSDRFSAERTGGSVSTLTIQRTQQEDSAVYLCASSSDRPTYEQYFGPGTRLTVT.